This T cell receptor (beta chain) came from a study of blood T cell repertoires in COVID-19 (dated by TCRdb to about 2020). A note on the overall study: The collaborator samples originated in the United States, Italy and Spain and spanned the acute and convalescent phases of COVID-19. Where HLA class I and class II types were available, the types were taken from metadata supplied by the sample provider, not from assay-based typing. The prospective study material was composed of cDNA or gDNA derived from T cells, B-cell-depleted T cells, or PBMCs. Subjects who had been exposed to COVID-19, were actively infected with it, or had recovered from it provided the deeply sampled blood TCRbeta repertoires that made up the dataset. A freely available public database, intended as a resource for researchers studying the immune response to SARS-CoV-2, is where the repertoires were released. The samples were drawn from two sources: the first 160 participants of the ongoing ImmuneRACE study, and about 1,300 subjects contributed by 6 global collaborators. A de-identified subject ID, COVID-19 status, age in years and sex were almost always included in the sample metadata.

The CDR3 contains 13 residues, cysteine and phenylalanine counted. Only the CDR3 region is kept as DNA, spanning 39 bases read in frame from base 1. In the germline V gene (reference sequence), CDR1 corresponds to LNHDA and CDR2 to SQIVND. The junction shows trimming of 5 bases on V and 5 bases on J, and the gene matches do not reach 6 bases of it. Remarks on this clone: Its antigen remains undetermined. Per-base quality was not reported, and no clone a single base away is much larger than it.

Whole blood was collected in K2EDTA tubes by collaborating institutions according to the institutions' own protocols. For TCRbeta analysis, collaborators shipped samples as frozen whole blood, isolated PBMCs, or DNA extracted from either of those sample types. What the work shows at the level of the full study, not this receptor alone: The amount of clinical and demographic metadata varied by source and participant and was provided uncurated.

The immunoSEQ Assay, a bias-controlled multiplex PCR, was used to amplify TCRbeta CDR3 regions from genomic DNA. Per the authors' processing: Within the assay, amplification of reference gene primers was used to estimate how many nucleated cells each sample contained. To quantify the absolute abundance of each unique TCRbeta CDR3 rearrangement, sequence reads were collapsed and filtered. For each sample, productive Simpson clonality was calculated as the square root of Simpson's diversity index across productive rearrangements. TCRdb stores this immuneACCESS table with in-frame sequences only. Part of the clones is absent; in the studies checked, under half of the shortfall reflects unresolved V genes, and no reason is known for the rest. V and J calls and clone size are copied from that table; D and trimming were computed from the DNA. The sample table shows 160,000 or so clones, and 83% are seen once. Roughly 1.4% of the sample is in the top ten clones.

The source is a human donor in a cohort sampled during active COVID-19. The V and J segments used are TRBV19 and TRBJ2-7; the junction holds 7 bases that match TRBD1. Sequenced: peripheral blood. The DNA sequence is as follows: TGTGCCAGTAGTGCCGACAGGGACCACGAGCAGTACTTC. This gives the protein CASSADRDHEQYF.